The following is a T cell receptor beta chain sequence with its context. This sample stems from a study of blood T cell repertoires in COVID-19. Germline CDR1 is MGHDK and CDR2 is SYGVNS. The CDR3 totals 12 residues. The V gene lost 3 bases and the J gene lost 6 bases, with 9 bases spanning the gap. TCRdb keeps only in-frame clones here, not all; method: immunoSEQ multiplex PCR. The sample holds 400,000 to 450,000 clones; around 91% are singletons and the top ten take about 1.4%. The Seattle patients, enrolled during active infection, were followed longitudinally. The V call is TRBV25-1, the J call TRBJ2-7; D is uncertain. What was sequenced was peripheral blood. The source of this sequence is a woman between 40 and 55 years old with COVID-19, enrolled during active disease. The CDR3 nucleotides are TGTGCCAGCAGTGATCCTATGAGCGAGCAGTACTTC. Amino acid sequence: CASSDPMSEQYF.